This T cell receptor beta chain emerged from a study of long-term antiretroviral therapy in people with HIV. About the research overall: When the earliest samples were collected, ART was typically delayed until CD4 counts fell. Findings and limits, study-wide: Dominating the repertoire at all time points were the clones that expanded before ART.

Run at survey level, the immunoSEQ assay was version v3.0. Profiling relied on immunoSEQ multiplex PCR, and the TCRdb table lists in-frame clones only, not all of them. The repertoire holds tens of thousands of clones, with about 88% as singletons. Every HIV-positive participant received treatment in the United States. There are a few counts of this clone. Its antigen is undetermined. The source is a middle-aged man with HIV. This sample comprised unsorted PBMCs, obtained 2 years after starting antiretroviral therapy.

The DNA for the CDR3 is TGTGCCAGCAGTTCGGTCAGGGGGGGTATCACTGAAGCTTTCTTT. It specifies CASSSVRGGITEAFF. This sequence joins TRBV28 and TRBJ1-1, with 7 positions matching TRBD1. V shed 4 bases and J 4 bases; nucleotides not matched to a gene: 9. The CDR3 has 15 amino acids. The germline V gene encodes CDR1 MDHEN and CDR2 SYDVKM.